A single count supports the clone carrying this T cell receptor beta chain. This CDR3 is built from 15 residues. CDR1 is PRHDT and CDR2 is FYEKMQ in the germline V gene (reference sequence). The V gene end was trimmed by 6 bases and the J gene end by 3 bases; junction bases not matched to a gene: 4. Original methodology: Amplification of reference gene primers provided the estimated nucleated cell counts. Method: immunoSEQ multiplex PCR; TCRdb's copy keeps in-frame clones and lacks some. V, J and clone size are taken as reported in that table, and D and trimming were inferred from the DNA itself. The data hold about 190,000 clones, with just under 80% observed a single time. This record belongs to a study of blood T cell repertoires in COVID-19. Across the study: Researchers got acute and convalescent COVID-19 samples from the United States, Italy and Spain. In each case, the material was cDNA or gDNA derived from T cells, B-cell-depleted T cells, or PBMCs.

This clonotype originated in a woman aged 80 or over with active or convalescent COVID-19. Sequenced: peripheral blood. The genes are TRBV13 and TRBJ2-1; 11 bases are a match to TRBD1. CDR3 DNA sequence: TGTGCCAGCAGAGATGGGACAGGGGGCTACAATGAGCAGTTCTTC. Protein product: CASRDGTGGYNEQFF.